This TCR beta chain was retrieved from a study of blood T cell repertoires in COVID-19. Study-level background: There were acute and convalescent COVID-19 samples, and they came from the United States, Italy and Spain. From T cells, B-cell-depleted T cells, or PBMCs came the material, which was cDNA or gDNA.

In the authors' workflow: The assay estimated nucleated cells by amplifying reference gene primers. Generated by immunoSEQ multiplex PCR, the TCRdb table keeps only in-frame clones and is missing some. From that table come the V and J calls and clone size; the DNA was used to work out D and trimming. The profile shows roughly 200,000 clones, 90% of them singletons. Trimming cost V 6 bases and J 7 bases; bases outside gene matches: 10. Germline lookup yields CDR1 ENHRY and CDR2 SYGVKD. The CDR3 spans 16 residues. This clonotype was obtained from a man aged 50-59 years with acute or convalescent COVID-19. The rearrangement uses TRBV10-3 and TRBJ2-1; 12 bases match TRBD2. The sample comprised peripheral blood. CDR3 protein: CAISDLTSGGRNEQFF. The CDR3 DNA is TGTGCCATCAGCGACTTGACTAGCGGGGGAAGGAATGAGCAGTTCTTC.